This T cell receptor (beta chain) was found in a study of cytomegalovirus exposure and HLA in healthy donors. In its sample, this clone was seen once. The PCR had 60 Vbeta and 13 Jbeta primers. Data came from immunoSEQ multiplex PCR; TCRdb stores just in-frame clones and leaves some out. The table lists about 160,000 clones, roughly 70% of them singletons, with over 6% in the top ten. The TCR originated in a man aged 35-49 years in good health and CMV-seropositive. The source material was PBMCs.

The CDR3 bases are TGTGCCACCAGCAGAGAATCGGGGTCGGGGGACACTGAAGCTTTCTTT. Protein: CATSRESGSGDTEAFF. The chain has TRBV15 and TRBJ1-1; perhaps TRBD1 as D (5 bases). CDR1 and CDR2 (germline): LNHNV, YYDKDF (reference sequence). The length of the CDR3 is 16 residues. The V end was cut by 0 bases, the J end by 3 bases, with 14 bases between.